This entry concerns a single T cell receptor (beta chain). V was pared by 5 bases and J by 6 bases, with 2 bases between. This CDR3 spans 11 amino acids. Germline CDR1 and CDR2: MNHEY and SVGEGT. This record belongs to a study of T cells of healthy individuals. TCRdb re-called the 5' RACE reads with MiXCR, one entry per CDR3 protein. Among over 95,000 distinct CDR3 sequences listed, around 17% were seen once. V gene TRBV6-2 or TRBV6-3 combines with J gene TRBJ2-6; unclear D gene. The receptor was derived from a human donor in good health. The chain's CDR3 is CASSMANVLTF. In DNA form, the CDR3 reads TGTGCCAGCAGTATGGCCAACGTCCTGACTTTC.